The present T cell receptor beta chain was sequenced within a study of breast tumors, draining lymph nodes, adjacent tissues. Whole-study findings and limits: Findings are consistent with lymph node origin and intratumoral expansion of most tumor T cells. The lymph node origin of tumor T cells was framed as consistent with a hypothesis, not demonstrated. Luminal-like breast cancer showed significantly higher tumor–nontumor repertoire similarity than basal-like.

Samples came from axillary lymph nodes draining the breast cancer. TCRdb redid the calling of the multiplex PCR reads with MiXCR, one entry per CDR3 protein. Of about 110,000 distinct CDR3 sequences listed, roughly 29% are singletons. The CDR3 runs to 13 residues. The germline V gene encodes CDR1 SGHAT and CDR2 FQNNGV. In the case of this clonotype: Its matching antigen is unknown. The junction does not match germline at one end; this may be a read error.

Sequencing was performed on axillary lymph node tissue. The TCR originated in a female donor with breast cancer. Some clones in this sample may be carry-over from other donors' samples. The V and J genes are TRBV11-2 and TRBJ1-3, with D unclear. DNA of the CDR3: TGTGCCAGCAGCTCAGAGCGCGGTAACACCACATATTTT. Translating gives CASSSERGNTTYF.